The clone carrying this T cell receptor (beta chain) turned up a few times. Its target is unknown. TCRdb re-called the 5' RACE reads with MiXCR, one entry per CDR3 protein. The sample has around 87,000 distinct CDR3 sequences, around 12% seen once. Time point in this sample: sample taken at primary tumor resection. Germline trimming cut 8 bases from V and 5 bases from J; bases unmatched to any gene: 16. Germline assignment: CDR1 DFQATT and CDR2 SNEGSKA (reference sequence). CDR3 length: 15 residues. These data belong to a study of spatial heterogeneity in lung cancer. Turning to the study itself: The study consistently detected more beta-chain than alpha-chain sequences.

General study findings and limits: Expanded tumor TCRs that were ubiquitous appeared in blood more at resection than follow-up.

The sequence derives from a male donor with early-stage non-small cell lung cancer. The J gene is TRBJ2-3, the V gene TRBV20-1; the match to TRBD2 covers 7 bases. The sequenced sample was PBMCs, obtained at surgery. The CDR3 sequence: CSSPIGGRVGDTQYF. The CDR3 DNA is TGCAGTTCTCCAATAGGCGGGAGAGTTGGAGATACGCAGTATTTT.